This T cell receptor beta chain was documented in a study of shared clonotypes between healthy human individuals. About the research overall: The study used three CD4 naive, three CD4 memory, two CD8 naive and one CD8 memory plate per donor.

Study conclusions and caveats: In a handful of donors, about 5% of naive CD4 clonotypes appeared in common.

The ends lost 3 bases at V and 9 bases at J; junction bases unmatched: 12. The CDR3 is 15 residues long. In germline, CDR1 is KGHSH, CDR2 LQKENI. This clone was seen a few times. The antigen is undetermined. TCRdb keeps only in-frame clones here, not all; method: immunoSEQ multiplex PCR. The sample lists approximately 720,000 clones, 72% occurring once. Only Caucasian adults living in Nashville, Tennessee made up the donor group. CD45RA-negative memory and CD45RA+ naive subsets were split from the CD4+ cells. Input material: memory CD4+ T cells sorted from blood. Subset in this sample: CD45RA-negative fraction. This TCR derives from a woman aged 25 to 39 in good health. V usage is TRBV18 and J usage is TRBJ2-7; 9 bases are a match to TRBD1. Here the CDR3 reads CASSPTGGDYRVQYF. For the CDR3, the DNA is TGTGCCAGCTCACCGACAGGGGGAGATTATAGGGTGCAGTACTTC.